Included here is one TCR beta chain sequence, with context. Its antigen is not identified. These data belong to a study of T-cell memory formation after mild COVID-19. About the research overall: The two donors had largely donor-specific TCR clusters. Study conclusions and caveats: Pre-infection memory held some responding clones, suggesting pre-existing cross-reactive T cells responded. Clones that shrank (day 15 to 85) were balanced CD4/CD8, whereas later expanders leaned CD4+. Whether second-wave clones peaking at day 37 were SARS-CoV-2 specific went unconfirmed.

TCRdb reprocessed the 5' RACE reads with MiXCR, giving one entry per CDR3 protein. This table has about 240,000 distinct CDR3 sequences, roughly 10% appearing once. Germline CDR1 is DFQATT and CDR2 is SNEGSKA (reference sequence). This CDR3 spans 12 amino acids. Trimming took 6 bases from V and 5 from J, leaving 11 bases between them. This chain uses TRBV20-1 with TRBJ2-1; no reliable D call. Sequences were obtained from PBMCs or a T cell subset sorted from them (not recorded which). This sequence was found in a man aged 18-30 years who had mild COVID-19 (a few samples of this study predate the infection). Cell type and time point are not known. The CDR3 reads CSALDANNEQFF. The CDR3 DNA is TGCAGTGCCCTGGACGCTAACAATGAGCAGTTCTTC.